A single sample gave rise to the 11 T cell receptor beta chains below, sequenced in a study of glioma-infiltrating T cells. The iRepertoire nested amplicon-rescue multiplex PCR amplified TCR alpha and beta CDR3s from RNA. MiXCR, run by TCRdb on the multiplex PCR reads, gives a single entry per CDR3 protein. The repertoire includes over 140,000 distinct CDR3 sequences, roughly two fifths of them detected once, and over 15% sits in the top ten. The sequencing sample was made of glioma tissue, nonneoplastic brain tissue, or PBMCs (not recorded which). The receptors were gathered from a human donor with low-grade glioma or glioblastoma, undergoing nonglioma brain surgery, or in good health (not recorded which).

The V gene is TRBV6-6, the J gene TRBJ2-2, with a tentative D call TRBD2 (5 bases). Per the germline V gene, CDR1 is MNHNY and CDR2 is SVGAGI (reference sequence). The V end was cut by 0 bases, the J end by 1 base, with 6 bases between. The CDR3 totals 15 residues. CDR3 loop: CASSYSAGNTGELFF. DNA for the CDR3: TGTGCCAGCAGTTACTCCGCGGGGAACACCGGGGAGCTGTTTTTT.

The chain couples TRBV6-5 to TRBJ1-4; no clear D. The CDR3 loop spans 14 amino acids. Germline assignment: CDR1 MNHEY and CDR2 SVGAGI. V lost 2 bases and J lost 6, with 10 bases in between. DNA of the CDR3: TGTGCCAGCAGTTACACGGGGTTTGATGAAAAACTGTTTTTT. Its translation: CASSYTGFDEKLFF.

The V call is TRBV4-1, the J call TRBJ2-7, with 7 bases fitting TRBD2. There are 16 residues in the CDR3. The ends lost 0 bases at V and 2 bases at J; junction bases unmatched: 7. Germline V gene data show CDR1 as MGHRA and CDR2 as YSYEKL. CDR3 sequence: CASSQDPSGRTYEQYF. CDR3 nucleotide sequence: TGCGCCAGCAGCCAAGATCCTAGCGGCCGGACCTACGAGCAGTACTTC.

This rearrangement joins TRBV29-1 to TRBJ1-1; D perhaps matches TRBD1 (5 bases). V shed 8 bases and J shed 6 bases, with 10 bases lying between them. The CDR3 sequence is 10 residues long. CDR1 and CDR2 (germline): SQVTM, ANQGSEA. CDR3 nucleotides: TGCAGCTTTGTGGGGCCTGAAGCTTTCTTT. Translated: CSFVGPEAFF. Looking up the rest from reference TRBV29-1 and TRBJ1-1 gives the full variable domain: SAVISQKPSRDICQRGTSLTIQCQVDSQVTMMFWYRQQPGQSLTLIATANQGSEATYESGFVIDKFPISRPNLTFSTLTVSNMSPEDSSIYLCSFVGPEAFFGQGTRLTVV.

The CDR3 DNA reads TGTGCCATCAGTATGTGGGACAACTCCTACGAGCAGTACTTC. This translates into CAISMWDNSYEQYF. V and J are TRBV10-3 and TRBJ2-7, with a tentative D call TRBD1 (6 bases). The CDR3 extends over 14 amino acids. The germline V gene has CDR1 ENHRY and CDR2 SYGVKD. V shed 5 bases and J shed 0 bases, with 11 bases lying between them.

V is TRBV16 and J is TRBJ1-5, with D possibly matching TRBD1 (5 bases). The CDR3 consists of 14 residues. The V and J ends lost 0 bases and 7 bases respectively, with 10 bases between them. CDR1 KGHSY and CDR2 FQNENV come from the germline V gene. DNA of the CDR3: TGTGCCAGCAGCCAATCCCTGCAGGGACAGCCCCAGCATTTT. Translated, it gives CASSQSLQGQPQHF. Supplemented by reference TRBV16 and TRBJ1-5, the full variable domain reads GEEVAQTPKHLVRGEGQKAKLYCAPIKGHSYVFWYQQVLKNEFKFLISFQNENVFDETGMPKERFSAKCLPNSPCSLEIQATKLEDSAVYFCASSQSLQGQPQHFGDGTRLSIL.

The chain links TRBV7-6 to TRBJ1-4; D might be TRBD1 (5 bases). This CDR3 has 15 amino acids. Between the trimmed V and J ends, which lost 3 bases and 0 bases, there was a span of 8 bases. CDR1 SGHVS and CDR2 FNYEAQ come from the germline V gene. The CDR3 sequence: CASSLSTATNEKLFF. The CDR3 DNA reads TGTGCCAGCAGCTTGTCGACAGCAACTAATGAAAAACTGTTTTTT.

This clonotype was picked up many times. The CDR3 DNA follows: TGTGCCAGCAGCTTAACACGGACAGGGCCAGATACGCAGTATTTT. Translation: CASSLTRTGPDTQYF. The V and J genes are TRBV6-1 and TRBJ2-3, with TRBD1 identical over 8 bases. Germline V gene sequence: CDR1 MNHNS, CDR2 SASEGT. The CDR3 consists of 15 residues. The trim removed 6 bases at V and 4 bases at J, leaving 9 bases unmatched.

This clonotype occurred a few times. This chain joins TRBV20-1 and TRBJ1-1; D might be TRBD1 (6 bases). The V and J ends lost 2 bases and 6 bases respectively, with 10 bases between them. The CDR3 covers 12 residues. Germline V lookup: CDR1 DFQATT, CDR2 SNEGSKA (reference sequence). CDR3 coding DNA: TGCAGTGCTAGACCAGGGGCCGCTGAAGCTTTCTTT. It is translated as CSARPGAAEAFF.

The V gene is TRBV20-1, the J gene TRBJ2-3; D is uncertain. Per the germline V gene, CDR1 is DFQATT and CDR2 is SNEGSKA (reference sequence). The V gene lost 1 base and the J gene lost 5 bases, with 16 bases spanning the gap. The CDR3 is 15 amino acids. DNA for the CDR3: TGCAGTGCTAGAGTGGGTGGCACGAGAGGAGATACGCAGTATTTT. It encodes CSARVGGTRGDTQYF.

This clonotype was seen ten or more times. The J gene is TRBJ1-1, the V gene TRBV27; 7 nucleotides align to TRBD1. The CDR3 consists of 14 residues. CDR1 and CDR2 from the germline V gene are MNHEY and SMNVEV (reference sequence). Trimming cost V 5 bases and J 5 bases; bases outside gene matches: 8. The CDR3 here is CASSLTGTVTEAFF. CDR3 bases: TGTGCCAGCAGTCTTACAGGGACAGTGACTGAAGCTTTCTTT.